This T cell receptor (beta chain) was identified in a study of Tregs in tolerant kidney transplant recipients (dated by TCRdb to between 2018 and 2021). A note on the overall study: TCRbeta sequencing was used in the study to identify donor-specific regulatory T cells before combined kidney and bone marrow transplantation, and the identified cells were then tracked after transplant. General findings and caveats noted by the study authors: In tolerant patients, the expansion of donor-specific Tregs was greater than global Treg expansion, suggesting that the expansion was antigen-driven rather than nonspecific. The study was limited by small patient numbers, and the findings need validation in larger populations and under other immunosuppression protocols. Biological reproducibility was not directly assessed, although technical replication error appeared to be minimal. PCR primers changed over time for some patients, so nucleotide-level comparison across those patients' samples was not possible. Expanding Tregs with activated donor B cells appeared to identify the most biologically relevant and donor-specific TCRbeta repertoire.

The time point label of this sample denotes: 6 months after combined kidney and bone marrow transplant. The transplants used related donors along with nonmyeloablative bone marrow transplantation, and in the human trials mixed chimerism was transient. Unstimulated Tregs (CD4+CD25+CD127-), CD4+ non-Tregs (CD4+CD25-), CD4 and CD8 cells were FACS-sorted from thawed PBMCs. The patients were a few recipients of combined kidney and bone marrow transplants from the ITN036ST trial, and samples were available only from these trial subjects. Healthy control blood was processed to PBMCs with a Ficoll density gradient and then cryopreserved, whereas patient PBMCs were collected both before and after transplant. CDR3 length: 13 amino acids, cysteine to phenylalanine. Only the CDR3 portion is preserved as DNA: 39 bases, with reading frame beginning at the first base. Trimming takes 7 bases off V and 4 bases off J; junction bases not matched to a gene: 6. CDR1 and CDR2 (MNHNS, SASEGT) derive from the germline V gene.

Worth noting for this clone: Its specific antigen is unknown. The record has no base qualities; no much larger clone is one base away.

Genomic DNA was extracted from sorted cells with the QIAGEN DNeasy Blood and Tissue Kit for TCRbeta CDR3 sequencing. Through immunoSEQ, high-throughput TCRbeta CDR3 sequencing was done commercially, including PCR amplification with internal controls and bias correction. The study's own analysis went as follows. Unique productive TCRbeta sequences were defined by CDR3 nucleotide sequence where primers matched, and otherwise by CDR3 amino acid sequence together with Vbeta and Jbeta genes. To correct for sorting error, sequences found in more than one sorted population at a frequency ratio of 2:1 or less were discarded, and the remaining shared sequences were assigned to the population with the higher frequency. Donor-reactive sequences were defined as at least 5-fold expanded in CFSE-low cells versus unstimulated cells, with frequency of at least 0.01% in CFSE-low cells. Repertoire divergence was quantified by Jensen-Shannon divergence calculated from the top 100 TCRbeta sequences ranked by frequency. For samples with multiple sequencing runs, sorting error was corrected in each run separately before the runs were combined. In its TCRdb copy, this immuneACCESS table keeps in-frame sequences only and misses some clones. Where compared with another copy, unresolved V genes explain less than half of these, and the others have no known cause. V and J calls plus clone size are reproduced from that table; the DNA served to infer D and trimming. The sample includes around 64,000 clones, with over 75% observed a single time. 3.8% of the sample lies in the top ten.

The sequencing here drew on CD4+ T cells from blood (PBMCs), taken 6 months after the transplant. The receptor chain draws on TRBV6-1 and TRBJ2-7, with 8 bases matching TRBD1. The TCR was taken from a human patient who received a combined kidney and bone marrow transplant. Where a transplant has occurred, the graft donor may have supplied some of the T cells. The CDR3 in this case is CASMGTGDYEQYF. Here is the DNA: TGTGCCAGCATGGGGACAGGTGATTACGAGCAGTACTTC.